These 24 T cell receptor beta chains came from one sample sequenced in a study of T cell repertoires in cytomegalovirus infection. TCRdb processed the reads anew with MiXCR; each CDR3 protein has one entry. The sample yields 100,000 to 150,000 distinct CDR3 sequences, 8% to 9% seen once. The sequenced material came from PBMCs. Receptors were obtained from a human donor in good health (CMV status not recorded). Some clones in this sample may be carry-over from other donors' samples.

V gene TRBV7-9 combines with J gene TRBJ2-7; 7 bases line up with TRBD2. Trimming took 5 bases from V and 3 from J; bases not matched to a gene: 4. Germline CDR1 reads SEHNR; CDR2 reads FQNEAQ (reference sequence). The CDR3 length is 13 residues. CDR3 DNA: TGTGCCAGCAGCCGCGGACTAGTCTACGAGCAGTACTTC. It yields the protein CASSRGLVYEQYF.

The chain links TRBV29-1 to TRBJ1-4, with D hard to call. Germline V gene data show CDR1 as SQVTM and CDR2 as ANQGSEA. The CDR3 is 13 residues long. V lost 1 base, J lost 10 bases, and 13 bases lay in between. The CDR3 coding sequence is TGCAGCGTTGAAGGCGGGGTTGACGGAAAACTGTTTTTT. This translates into CSVEGGVDGKLFF.

CDR3 DNA sequence: TGTGCCTGGAGTCGGGGCTATGGCTACACCTTC. It is translated as CAWSRGYGYTF. V and J are TRBV30 and TRBJ1-2; D remains ambiguous. The CDR3 loop spans 11 amino acids. Trimming left V 2 bases short and J 4 bases short, with 5 bases between. The germline V gene encodes CDR1 GTSNPN and CDR2 SVGIG (reference sequence).

This clonotype was observed a few times. This chain's CDR3 is CASSPPRGRNQPQHF. As DNA, the CDR3 is TGTGCCAGTAGCCCCCCCCGGGGCAGGAATCAGCCCCAGCATTTT. J is TRBJ1-5 and V is TRBV19, with TRBD1 as a possible D gene (5 bases). The CDR3 runs 15 residues. Germline values: CDR1 LNHDA, CDR2 SQIVND (reference sequence). The V end was cut by 6 bases, the J end by 4 bases, with 16 bases between.

This clonotype was detected ten times or more. V and J are TRBV7-9 and TRBJ2-7; D not certain. The germline V gene encodes CDR1 SEHNR and CDR2 FQNEAQ (reference sequence). The ends were cut back, 5 bases at V and 3 bases at J, with 20 bases in the middle. The CDR3 has 16 amino acids. The CDR3: CASSPYTSRKDYEQYF. In DNA form, the CDR3 reads TGTGCCAGCAGCCCTTACACCAGCCGTAAAGACTACGAGCAGTACTTC.

The chain has TRBV20-1 and TRBJ2-1; D is perhaps TRBD1 (6 bases). Germline V gives CDR1 DFQATT, CDR2 SNEGSKA (reference sequence). This CDR3 region has 14 residues. Trimming pared 5 bases from V and 0 bases from J, leaving 11 bases between. CDR3 amino acids: CSAGQLGSYNEQFF. The CDR3 DNA sequence: TGCAGTGCTGGACAGCTTGGCTCCTACAATGAGCAGTTCTTC.

This clonotype was recorded many times. One end of the junction varies from germline; a read error may be responsible. This rearrangement joins TRBV4-1 to TRBJ1-3; the D gene is possibly TRBD1 (6 bases). The CDR3 is 17 amino acids. CDR1 and CDR2 from the germline V gene are MGHRA and YSYEKL. The DNA for the CDR3 is TGCGCCAGCAGCGAAGATTCGACAGGATACTCTGGAAACACCATATATTTT. Protein sequence: CASSEDSTGYSGNTIYF.

This clonotype has only a few counts. The rearrangement links TRBV20-1 to TRBJ1-2, with 9 positions matching TRBD1. The CDR3 spans 14 residues. CDR1 is DFQATT and CDR2 is SNEGSKA in the germline V gene (reference sequence). Unmatched junction bases numbered 12, after V lost 5 bases and J lost 8 bases. The DNA for the CDR3 is TGCAGTGCTCAAAACCGAGGGACAGGGTCGGGCTACACCTTC. This encodes CSAQNRGTGSGYTF.

At least ten counts were recorded for this clonotype. The chain links TRBV7-2 to TRBJ1-5, with TRBD1 matching over 7 bases. The germline CDR1 and CDR2 sequences are SGHTA and FQGNSA. The V and J ends lost 5 bases and 0 bases, in that order; junction bases with no gene match: 4. The CDR3 extends over 15 amino acids. CDR3 bases: TGTGCCAGCAGCCCCGGGACAGCTAGCAATCAGCCCCAGCATTTT. It is translated as CASSPGTASNQPQHF.

The J gene is TRBJ2-3, the V gene TRBV5-1, with 7 bases fitting TRBD2. Looked up from germline, CDR1 is SGHRS and CDR2 is YFSETQ. CDR3 size: 14 residues. V lost 4 bases, J lost 2 bases, and 4 bases stayed unmatched. This CDR3 reads CASSAGLDTDTQYF. DNA for the CDR3: TGCGCCAGCAGCGCCGGACTAGACACAGATACGCAGTATTTT.

The rearrangement joins TRBV20-1 to TRBJ2-5; unclear D gene. Per the germline V gene, CDR1 is DFQATT and CDR2 is SNEGSKA (reference sequence). V was shortened by 6 bases and J by 5 bases, with 7 bases between the two germline ends. CDR3 length equals 10 residues. CDR3 nucleotides: TGCAGTGCGGTCGAGGAGACCCAGTACTTC. Translation gives CSAVEETQYF.

This clonotype was seen repeatedly, ten times or more. The rearrangement uses TRBV20-1 and TRBJ1-5; D remains ambiguous. Looked up from germline, CDR1 is DFQATT and CDR2 is SNEGSKA (reference sequence). Trimming removed 5 bases from V and 6 bases from J, with 14 bases in between. This CDR3 comprises 13 residues. The CDR3 spells CSALGSQGQPQHF. The DNA of the CDR3 is TGCAGTGCTTTGGGGTCTCAAGGTCAGCCCCAGCATTTT.

This clonotype was seen only a few times. The rearrangement uses TRBV24-1 and TRBJ2-3; 13 nucleotides align to TRBD2. CDR1 is KGHDR and CDR2 is SFDVKD in the germline V gene. With V trimmed by 8 bases and J by 0 bases, 7 bases remained unmatched. There are 17 residues in the CDR3. CDR3: CATTGGTSGVSTDTQYF. In nucleotides, the CDR3 is TGTGCCACCACCGGAGGGACTAGCGGGGTGAGCACAGATACGCAGTATTTT.

This clonotype was found many times. V is TRBV20-1 and J is TRBJ1-5; D is unresolved. Germline assignment: CDR1 DFQATT and CDR2 SNEGSKA (reference sequence). V lost 0 bases and J 5 bases, leaving 8 bases between the germline ends. There are 13 residues in the CDR3. The CDR3 protein is CSARDWWDQPQHF. In DNA form, the CDR3 reads TGCAGTGCTAGAGATTGGTGGGATCAGCCCCAGCATTTT.

The V call is TRBV19, the J call TRBJ1-4; the match to TRBD1 covers 8 bases. With V trimmed by 4 bases and J by 6 bases, 10 bases remained unmatched. Per germline, CDR1 LNHDA and CDR2 SQIVND (reference sequence). The CDR3 spans 16 residues. This CDR3 reads CASSNPGTGGDEKLFF. The CDR3 bases are TGTGCCAGTAGTAACCCCGGGACAGGAGGAGATGAAAAACTGTTTTTT.

This clonotype has just a few counts. The rearrangement joins TRBV18 to TRBJ1-1, with TRBD1 matching over 7 bases. The CDR3 covers 16 residues. Losses at the gene ends were 6 bases for V and 0 bases for J; bases not matched to a gene: 10. The germline V gene encodes CDR1 KGHSH and CDR2 LQKENI. CDR3 nucleotide sequence: TGTGCCAGCTCCCCAAACCGACAGGGACTGAACACTGAAGCTTTCTTT. It is translated as CASSPNRQGLNTEAFF.

This clonotype appeared a few times. This chain uses TRBV5-1 with TRBJ2-2, with no clear D. The CDR3 loop spans 15 amino acids. Germline V lookup: CDR1 SGHRS, CDR2 YFSETQ. Trimming left V 5 bases short and J 5 bases short, with 16 bases between. The CDR3 DNA sequence: TGCGCCAGCAGACCGTTCGATCGGGCAACCGGGGAGCTGTTTTTT. Amino acids: CASRPFDRATGELFF.

Only a few counts were recorded for this clonotype. This sequence joins TRBV4-1 and TRBJ1-1; D is unclear. This CDR3 is built from 14 residues. Germline values: CDR1 MGHRA, CDR2 YSYEKL. V was cut by 9 bases and J by 1 base, with 15 bases left in between. This CDR3 is CASTHSRENTEAFF. In DNA, the CDR3 is TGCGCCAGTACTCATTCCCGGGAGAACACTGAAGCTTTCTTT.

This clonotype turned up a few times. This rearrangement joins TRBV20-1 to TRBJ2-3; D is unresolved. CDR3 length equals 10 residues. Germline V lookup: CDR1 DFQATT, CDR2 SNEGSKA (reference sequence). Trimming cost V 5 bases and J 6 bases, with 6 bases left between them. This CDR3 is CSASRDTQYF. CDR3 coding DNA: TGCAGTGCTTCTCGGGATACGCAGTATTTT.

The chain combines TRBV28 with TRBJ2-5; no definite D call. The CDR3 runs to 11 residues. Germline V gene lookup returns CDR1 MDHEN and CDR2 SYDVKM. Trimming left V 7 bases short and J 5 bases short, with 8 bases between. The chain's CDR3 is CASTDRETQYF. CDR3 DNA sequence: TGTGCCAGCACCGACCGCGAGACCCAGTACTTC.

This clonotype has at least ten counts. The chain carries TRBV20-1 and TRBJ2-7; TRBD2 agrees at 9 bases. Germline CDR1 DFQATT, CDR2 SNEGSKA (reference sequence). The CDR3 consists of 16 residues. With 2 bases clipped from V and 1 base from J, the junction kept 9 bases outside the gene matches. The DNA of the CDR3 is TGCAGTGCTAGAAACCGCCTAGCGGGGCCATCCTACGAGCAGTACTTC. It encodes CSARNRLAGPSYEQYF.

This clonotype appeared many times. For the CDR3, the DNA is TGCAGCGACGGGACAGGGTCGTATGGCTACACCTTC. Translation: CSDGTGSYGYTF. The chain is built from TRBV29-1 and TRBJ1-2; 9 bases agree with TRBD1. Germline loops: CDR1 SQVTM, CDR2 ANQGSEA. V was pared by 7 bases and J by 5 bases, with 5 bases of the junction left unmatched. This CDR3 contains 12 residues.

The table lists this clonotype with many counts. The chain carries TRBV25-1 and TRBJ2-4; 9 positions match TRBD2. Unmatched junction bases numbered 3, after V lost 3 bases and J lost 6 bases. CDR1 is MGHDK and CDR2 is SYGVNS in the germline V gene. This CDR3 has 14 amino acids. The DNA for the CDR3 is TGTGCCAGCAGTGATTCAGCGGGGGGAAACATTCAGTACTTC. It yields the protein CASSDSAGGNIQYF.

In this sample, this clonotype turned up many times. The V gene is TRBV7-9, the J gene TRBJ2-1; 11 positions match TRBD2. The V segment lost 5 bases and the J segment 5 bases; nucleotides outside the gene matches: 5. CDR1 and CDR2 (germline): SEHNR, FQNEAQ (reference sequence). The CDR3 totals 15 residues. The CDR3 sequence is CASSPSGRSDNEQFF. Here the CDR3 DNA reads TGTGCCAGCAGCCCTAGCGGGAGGTCCGACAATGAGCAGTTCTTC. The entire variable domain, with the rest obtained from reference TRBV7-9 and TRBJ2-1, is as follows: DTGVSQNPRHKITKRGQNVTFRCDPISEHNRLYWYRQTLGQGPEFLTYFQNEAQLEKSRLLSDRFSAERPKGSFSTLEIQRTEQGDSAMYLCASSPSGRSDNEQFFGPGTRLTVL.